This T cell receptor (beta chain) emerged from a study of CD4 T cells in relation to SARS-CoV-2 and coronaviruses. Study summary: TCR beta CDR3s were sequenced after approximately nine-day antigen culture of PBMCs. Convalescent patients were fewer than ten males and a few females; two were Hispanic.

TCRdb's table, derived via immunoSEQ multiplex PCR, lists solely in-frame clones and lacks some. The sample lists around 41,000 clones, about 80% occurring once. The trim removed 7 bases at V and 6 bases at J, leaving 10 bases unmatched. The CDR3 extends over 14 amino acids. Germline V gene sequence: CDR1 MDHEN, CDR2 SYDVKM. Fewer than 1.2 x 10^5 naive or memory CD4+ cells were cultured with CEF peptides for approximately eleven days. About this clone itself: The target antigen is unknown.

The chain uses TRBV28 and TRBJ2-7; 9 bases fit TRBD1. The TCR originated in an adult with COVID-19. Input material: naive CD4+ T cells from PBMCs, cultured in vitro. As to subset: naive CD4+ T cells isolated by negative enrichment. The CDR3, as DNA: TGTGCCAGCATTGCCCGGGACAGGGCTTTCGAGCAGTACTTC. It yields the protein CASIARDRAFEQYF.